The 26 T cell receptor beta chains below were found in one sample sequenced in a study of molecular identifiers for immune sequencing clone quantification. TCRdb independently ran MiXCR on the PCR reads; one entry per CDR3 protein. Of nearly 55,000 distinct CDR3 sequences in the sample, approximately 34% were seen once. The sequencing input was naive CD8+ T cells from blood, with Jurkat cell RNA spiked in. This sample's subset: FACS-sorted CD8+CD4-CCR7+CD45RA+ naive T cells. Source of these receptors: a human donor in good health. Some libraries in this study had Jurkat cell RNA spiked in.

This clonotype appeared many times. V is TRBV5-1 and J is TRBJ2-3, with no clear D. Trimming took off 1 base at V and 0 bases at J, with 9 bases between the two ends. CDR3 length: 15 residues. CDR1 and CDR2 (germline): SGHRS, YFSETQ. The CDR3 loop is CASSLLYSSTDTQYF. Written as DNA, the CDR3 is TGCGCCAGCAGCTTGTTGTACAGCAGCACAGATACGCAGTATTTT.

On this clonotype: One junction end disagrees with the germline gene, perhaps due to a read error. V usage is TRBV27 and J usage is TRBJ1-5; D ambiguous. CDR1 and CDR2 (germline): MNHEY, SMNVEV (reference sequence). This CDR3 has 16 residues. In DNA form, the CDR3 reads TGTGCCAGCAGTTTATCGGCCCCATATAGCAATCAGCCCCATCATTTT. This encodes CASSLSAPYSNQPHHF.

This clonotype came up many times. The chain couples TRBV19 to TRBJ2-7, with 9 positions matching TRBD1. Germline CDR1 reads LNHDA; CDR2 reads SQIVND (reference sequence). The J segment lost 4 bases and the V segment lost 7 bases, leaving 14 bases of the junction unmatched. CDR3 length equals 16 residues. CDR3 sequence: CASTLVGTGIIYEQYF. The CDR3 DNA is TGTGCCAGTACCCTAGTCGGGACAGGGATAATTTACGAGCAGTACTTC.

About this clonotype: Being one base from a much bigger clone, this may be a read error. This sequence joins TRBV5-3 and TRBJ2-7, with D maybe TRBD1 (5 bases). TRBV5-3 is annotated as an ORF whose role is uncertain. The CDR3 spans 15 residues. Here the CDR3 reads CASSLRPGRLREQYF. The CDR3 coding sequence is TGTGCCAGCAGCTTGAGGCCAGGGCGATTGAGGGAGCAGTACTTC.

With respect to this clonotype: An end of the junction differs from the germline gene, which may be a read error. CDR3 in amino acids: CASSGTCGGTDTLYF. DNA for the CDR3: TGTGCCAGCAGCGGGACTTGCGGGGGAACAGATACGCTGTATTTT. The V and J genes are TRBV7-9 and TRBJ2-3; the match to TRBD2 covers 7 bases. CDR1 and CDR2 from the germline V gene are SEHNR and FQNEAQ (reference sequence). There are 15 residues in the CDR3.

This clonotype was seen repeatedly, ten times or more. The chain's CDR3 is CASSLVGGADTEAFF. The CDR3 DNA sequence: TGTGCCAGCAGTTTAGTGGGGGGCGCGGACACTGAAGCTTTCTTT. The rearrangement uses TRBV12-3 or TRBV12-4 and TRBJ1-1; a possible D gene is TRBD1 (6 bases). V shed 1 base and J shed 3 bases, with 12 bases lying between them. The CDR3 consists of 15 residues.

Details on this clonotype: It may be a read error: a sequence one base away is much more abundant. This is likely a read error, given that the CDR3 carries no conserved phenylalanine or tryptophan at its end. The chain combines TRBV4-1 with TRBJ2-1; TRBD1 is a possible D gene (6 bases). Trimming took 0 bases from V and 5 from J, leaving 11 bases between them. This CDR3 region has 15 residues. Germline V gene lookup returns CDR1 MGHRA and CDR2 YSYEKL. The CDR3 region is CASSQDGNRDNEQFI. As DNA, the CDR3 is TGCGCCAGCAGCCAAGATGGGAACAGGGACAATGAGCAGTTCATC.

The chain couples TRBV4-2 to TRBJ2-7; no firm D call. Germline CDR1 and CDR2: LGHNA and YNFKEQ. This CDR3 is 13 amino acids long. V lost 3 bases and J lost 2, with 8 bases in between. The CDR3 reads CASSQSLAYEQYF. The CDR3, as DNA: TGTGCCAGCAGCCAGTCTTTAGCCTACGAGCAGTACTTC.

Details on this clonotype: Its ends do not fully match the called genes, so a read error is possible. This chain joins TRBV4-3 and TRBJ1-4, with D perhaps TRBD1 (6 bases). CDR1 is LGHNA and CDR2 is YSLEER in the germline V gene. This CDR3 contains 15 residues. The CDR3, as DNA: TGCGCCAGCAGCCAAGATCCAGGGGATAATGAAAAACCGTTTTTT. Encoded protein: CASSQDPGDNEKPFF.

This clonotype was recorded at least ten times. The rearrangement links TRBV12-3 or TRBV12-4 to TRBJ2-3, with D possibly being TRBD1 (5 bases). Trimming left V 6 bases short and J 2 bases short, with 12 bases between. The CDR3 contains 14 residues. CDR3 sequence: CASSQRQFTDTQYF. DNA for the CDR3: TGTGCCAGCAGCCAAAGACAGTTCACAGATACGCAGTATTTT.

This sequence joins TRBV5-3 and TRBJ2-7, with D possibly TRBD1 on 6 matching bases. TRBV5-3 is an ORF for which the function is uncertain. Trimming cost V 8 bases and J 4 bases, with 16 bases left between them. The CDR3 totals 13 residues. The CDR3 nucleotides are TGTGCCAGCAGCCCCGAACAGGGTTACGAGCAGTACTTC. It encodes CASSPEQGYEQYF.

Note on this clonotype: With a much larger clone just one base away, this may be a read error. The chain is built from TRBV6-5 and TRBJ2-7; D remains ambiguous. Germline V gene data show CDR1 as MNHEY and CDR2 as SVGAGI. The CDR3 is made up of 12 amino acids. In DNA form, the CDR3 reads TGTGCCAGCAGTTACTCAGGTTACGCGCAGTACTTC. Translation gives CASSYSGYAQYF.

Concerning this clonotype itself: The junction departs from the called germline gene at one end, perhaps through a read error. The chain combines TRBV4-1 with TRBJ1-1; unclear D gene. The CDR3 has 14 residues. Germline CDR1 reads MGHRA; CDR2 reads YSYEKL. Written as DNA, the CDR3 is TGCGCCAGCAGCCTAGGACCCTATCGCGGAGAAGCTATCTTT. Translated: CASSLGPYRGEAIF.

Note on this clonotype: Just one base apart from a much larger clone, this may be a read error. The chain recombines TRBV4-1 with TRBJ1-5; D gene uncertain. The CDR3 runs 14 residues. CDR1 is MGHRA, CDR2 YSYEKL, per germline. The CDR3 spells CASSQDYSNQPQRF. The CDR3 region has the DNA TGCGCCAGCAGCCAAGATTATAGCAATCAGCCCCAGCGTTTT.

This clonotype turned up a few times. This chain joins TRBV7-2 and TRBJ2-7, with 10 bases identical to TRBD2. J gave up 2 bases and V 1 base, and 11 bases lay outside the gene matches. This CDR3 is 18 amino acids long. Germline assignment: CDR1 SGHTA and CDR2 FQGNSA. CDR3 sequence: CASSLGSPGLARPYEQYF. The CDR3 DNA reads TGTGCCAGCAGCTTAGGGTCCCCGGGACTAGCGAGACCCTACGAGCAGTACTTC.

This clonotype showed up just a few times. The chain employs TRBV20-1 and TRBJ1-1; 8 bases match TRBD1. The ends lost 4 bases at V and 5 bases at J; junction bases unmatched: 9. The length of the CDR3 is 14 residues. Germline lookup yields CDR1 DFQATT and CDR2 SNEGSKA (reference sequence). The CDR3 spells CSAKDRQGLTEAFF. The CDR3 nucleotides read TGCAGTGCTAAAGACAGACAGGGGTTGACTGAAGCTTTCTTT.

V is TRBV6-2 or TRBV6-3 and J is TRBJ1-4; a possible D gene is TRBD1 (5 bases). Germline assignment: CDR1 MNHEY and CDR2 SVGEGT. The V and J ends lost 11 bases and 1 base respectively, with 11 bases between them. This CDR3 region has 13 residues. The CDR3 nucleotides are TGTGCCGGTAGGGGAGTAACTAATGAAAAACTGTTTTTT. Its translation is CAGRGVTNEKLFF.

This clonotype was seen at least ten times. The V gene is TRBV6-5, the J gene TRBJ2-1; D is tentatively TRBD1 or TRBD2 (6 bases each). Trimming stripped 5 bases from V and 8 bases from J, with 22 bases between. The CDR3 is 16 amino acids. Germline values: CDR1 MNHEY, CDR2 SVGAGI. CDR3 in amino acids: CASSNGGQGVFDEQFF. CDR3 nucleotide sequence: TGTGCCAGCAGTAATGGGGGGCAGGGTGTCTTCGATGAGCAGTTCTTC.

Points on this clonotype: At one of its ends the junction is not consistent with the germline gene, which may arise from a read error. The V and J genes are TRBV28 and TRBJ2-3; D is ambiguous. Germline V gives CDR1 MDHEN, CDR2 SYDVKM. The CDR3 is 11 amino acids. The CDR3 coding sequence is TGTGCCAGCACCCGCACGGATACGCGGTATTTT. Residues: CASTRTDTRYF. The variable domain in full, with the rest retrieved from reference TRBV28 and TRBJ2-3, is DVKVTQSSRYLVKRTGEKVFLECVQDMDHENMFWYRQDPGLGLRLIYFSYDVKMKEKGDIPEGYSVSREKKERFSLILESASTNQTSMYLCASTRTDTRYFGPGTRLTVL.

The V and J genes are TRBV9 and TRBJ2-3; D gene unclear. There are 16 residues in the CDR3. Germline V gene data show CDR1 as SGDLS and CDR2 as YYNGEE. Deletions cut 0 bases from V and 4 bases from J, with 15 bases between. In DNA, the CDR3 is TGTGCCAGCAGCGTAGATACGCGGAGAGGTGCAGATACGCAGTATTTT. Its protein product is CASSVDTRRGADTQYF.

The CDR3 DNA sequence: TGCGCCAGCAGCCACGAACAGGACGCGACAGATACGCAGTATTTT. Protein: CASSHEQDATDTQYF. The rearrangement joins TRBV4-1 to TRBJ2-3, with a tentative D call TRBD1 (5 bases). Trimming cost V 3 bases and J 3 bases, with 13 bases left between them. Germline V lookup: CDR1 MGHRA, CDR2 YSYEKL. The CDR3 contains 15 residues.

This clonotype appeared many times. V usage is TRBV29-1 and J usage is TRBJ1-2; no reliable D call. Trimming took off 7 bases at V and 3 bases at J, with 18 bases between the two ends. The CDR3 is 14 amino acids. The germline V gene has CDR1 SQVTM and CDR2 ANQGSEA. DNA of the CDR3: TGCAGCGCACTGAGGGTCGCCGGGGACTATGGCTACACCTTC. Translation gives CSALRVAGDYGYTF.

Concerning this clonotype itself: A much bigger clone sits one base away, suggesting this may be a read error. The CDR3 DNA sequence: TGTGCCAGCAGTTCACGGACTAGCGTTAGCTCCTACGAGCAGTACTTC. Protein: CASSSRTSVSSYEQYF. This chain connects TRBV28 to TRBJ2-7; 9 positions agree with TRBD2. The CDR3 totals 16 residues. J lost 0 bases, V lost 4 bases, and 7 bases had no gene match. CDR1 MDHEN and CDR2 SYDVKM come from the germline V gene.

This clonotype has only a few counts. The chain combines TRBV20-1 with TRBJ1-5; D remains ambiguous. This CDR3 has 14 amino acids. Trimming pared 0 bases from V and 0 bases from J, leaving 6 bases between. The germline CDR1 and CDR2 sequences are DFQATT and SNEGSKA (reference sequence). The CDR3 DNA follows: TGCAGTGCTAGAGATCTCTATAGCAATCAGCCCCAGCATTTT. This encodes CSARDLYSNQPQHF.

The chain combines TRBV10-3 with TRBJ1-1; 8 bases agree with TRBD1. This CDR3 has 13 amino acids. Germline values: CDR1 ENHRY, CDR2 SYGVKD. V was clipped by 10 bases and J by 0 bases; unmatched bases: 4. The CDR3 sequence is CATGDRMNTEAFF. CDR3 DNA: TGTGCCACCGGGGACAGGATGAACACTGAAGCTTTCTTT.

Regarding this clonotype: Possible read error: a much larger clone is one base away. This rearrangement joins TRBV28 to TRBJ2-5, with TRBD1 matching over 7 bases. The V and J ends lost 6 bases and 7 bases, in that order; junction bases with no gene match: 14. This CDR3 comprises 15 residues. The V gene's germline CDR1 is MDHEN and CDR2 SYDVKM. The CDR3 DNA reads TGTGCCAGCAGGTCCTACCTGGGACAGTTAGGGACCCAGTACTTC. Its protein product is CASRSYLGQLGTQYF.